The rows below give T cell receptor beta chains drawn from one sample of a study of blood T cell repertoires in COVID-19. The assay was immunoSEQ multiplex PCR, and TCRdb's table has in-frame clones only and misses some. The sample contains 200,000 to 250,000 clones, 70% to 85% of which appear only once. Specimen: PBMCs or T cells enriched from blood (not recorded which). Every receptor here comes from a man aged 35 to 55 who had recovered from COVID-19. Each CDR3 is given with its conserved first and last residue. The order of the fields is clone size, J gene, V gene, D gene, CDR3 DNA, CDR3 protein. A D gene is named only where the DNA matches it firmly. Part of the rows lack a size; the others show once, few, many or a class for expanded clones.

abundance: .; j_gene: TRBJ1-2; v_gene: TRBV19; d_gene: TRBD1; CDR3nt: TGTGCCAGCCCTACCCCCTGGACAGGGAGCGGCTACACCTTC; CDR3aa: CASPTPWTGSGYTF
abundance: .; j_gene: TRBJ2-2; v_gene: TRBV28; d_gene: TRBD1; CDR3nt: TGTGCCAGCAACCCGGGACAGTCCCCCGGGGAGCTGTTTTTT; CDR3aa: CASNPGQSPGELFF
abundance: .; j_gene: TRBJ2-6; v_gene: TRBV9; d_gene: TRBD1; CDR3nt: TGTGCCAGCAGCGACCGGGACAGGGGGCCTTTCTCTGGGGCCAACGTCCTGACTTTC; CDR3aa: CASSDRDRGPFSGANVLTF
abundance: .; j_gene: TRBJ2-1; v_gene: TRBV3-1/TRBV3-2; d_gene: TRBD2; CDR3nt: TGTGCCAGCAGCCATGGAGCTAGCGGGGGGGCATGGAATGAGCAGTTCTTC; CDR3aa: CASSHGASGGAWNEQFF
abundance: few; j_gene: TRBJ1-4; v_gene: TRBV7-9; d_gene: TRBD1; CDR3nt: TGTGCCAGCAGCCCTCGAAGGGACAGGGTGGATGAAAAACTGTTTTTT; CDR3aa: CASSPRRDRVDEKLFF
abundance: .; j_gene: TRBJ1-1; v_gene: TRBV7-9; d_gene: TRBD1; CDR3nt: TGTGCCAGCAGCTTGGGACAGGGCTTCACTGAAGCTTTCTTT; CDR3aa: CASSLGQGFTEAFF
abundance: few; j_gene: TRBJ2-3; v_gene: TRBV11-2; d_gene: .; CDR3nt: TGTGCCAGCAGCAAAGGCGGGCCCGCAGATACGCAGTATTTT; CDR3aa: CASSKGGPADTQYF
abundance: .; j_gene: TRBJ2-2; v_gene: TRBV7-9; d_gene: TRBD1; CDR3nt: TGTGCCAGCGTAATGGGACAGGGGTATACCGGGGAGCTGTTTTTT; CDR3aa: CASVMGQGYTGELFF
abundance: .; j_gene: TRBJ2-2; v_gene: TRBV19; d_gene: .; CDR3nt: TGTGCCACCTCTAGTGTTGTGGCCGGGGAGCTGTTTTTT; CDR3aa: CATSSVVAGELFF
abundance: .; j_gene: TRBJ2-2; v_gene: TRBV7-2; d_gene: .; CDR3nt: TGTGCCAGCAGCTTACGTGGGGCTGGCGGGGAGCTGTTTTTT; CDR3aa: CASSLRGAGGELFF
abundance: few; j_gene: TRBJ1-1; v_gene: TRBV19; d_gene: .; CDR3nt: TGTGCCAGTAGTATAGGGTCGGGATTTGGGCAAGCTTTCTTT; CDR3aa: CASSIGSGFGQAFF
abundance: .; j_gene: TRBJ2-1; v_gene: TRBV9; d_gene: TRBD2; CDR3nt: TGTGCCAGCAGCGCACTAGCGGCTTCCTACAATGAGCAGTTCTTC; CDR3aa: CASSALAASYNEQFF
abundance: .; j_gene: TRBJ1-1; v_gene: TRBV5-4; d_gene: .; CDR3nt: TGTGCCAGCGGAGGGGTTATGAACACTGAAGCTTTCTTT; CDR3aa: CASGGVMNTEAFF
abundance: many; j_gene: TRBJ2-4; v_gene: TRBV5-1; d_gene: TRBD1; CDR3nt: TGCGCCAGCAGCTTGGGACAGGGACAAAACATTCAGTACTTC; CDR3aa: CASSLGQGQNIQYF
abundance: .; j_gene: TRBJ2-7; v_gene: TRBV4-3; d_gene: .; CDR3nt: TGCGCCAGCAGCCAAGAACGTGGGGGGTCCGCCGACGAGCAGTACTTC; CDR3aa: CASSQERGGSADEQYF
abundance: .; j_gene: TRBJ2-7; v_gene: TRBV5-8; d_gene: TRBD2; CDR3nt: TGTGCCAGCAACCAACTAGCGGGGTACAACGAGCAGTACTTC; CDR3aa: CASNQLAGYNEQYF
abundance: few; j_gene: TRBJ1-2; v_gene: TRBV4-1; d_gene: .; CDR3nt: TGCGCCAGCAGCCAAGACGGTCAAGGGCGAGGGAACTATGGCTACACCTTC; CDR3aa: CASSQDGQGRGNYGYTF
abundance: once; j_gene: TRBJ2-1; v_gene: TRBV10-2; d_gene: TRBD2; CDR3nt: TGCGCCAGCAGGGCTAGCGGGGGGTCCTACAATGAGCAGTTCTTC; CDR3aa: CASRASGGSYNEQFF
abundance: .; j_gene: TRBJ2-7; v_gene: TRBV5-4; d_gene: .; CDR3nt: TGTGCCAGCAGTTTGGGGGAGAGAGAGCAGTACTTC; CDR3aa: CASSLGEREQYF
abundance: .; j_gene: TRBJ1-6; v_gene: TRBV5-5; d_gene: .; CDR3nt: TGTGCCAGCAGCTTTAGGCGGACCTATAATTCACCCCTCCACTTT; CDR3aa: CASSFRRTYNSPLHF
abundance: .; j_gene: TRBJ1-2; v_gene: TRBV7-6; d_gene: TRBD1; CDR3nt: TGTGCCAGCAGCTTATATAGCGGGACAGGGAACTATGGCTACACCTTC; CDR3aa: CASSLYSGTGNYGYTF
abundance: .; j_gene: TRBJ1-1; v_gene: TRBV5-6; d_gene: TRBD1; CDR3nt: TGTGCCAGCAGCCAAGACAGGGGCTTTTTGTGGACTGAAGCTTTCTTT; CDR3aa: CASSQDRGFLWTEAFF
abundance: few; j_gene: TRBJ1-2; v_gene: TRBV5-6; d_gene: .; CDR3nt: TGTGCCAGCAGCTCAGGACACGGCCCCTACACCTTC; CDR3aa: CASSSGHGPYTF
abundance: .; j_gene: TRBJ1-5; v_gene: TRBV18; d_gene: TRBD1; CDR3nt: TGTGCCAGCTCCCCGTCTACAGGGGCAAATCAGCCCCAGCATTTT; CDR3aa: CASSPSTGANQPQHF
abundance: .; j_gene: TRBJ2-5; v_gene: TRBV3-1/TRBV3-2; d_gene: .; CDR3nt: TGTGCCAGCAGCCAAGATGCGGAGACCCAGTACTTC; CDR3aa: CASSQDAETQYF
abundance: .; j_gene: TRBJ2-2; v_gene: TRBV10-3; d_gene: TRBD1; CDR3nt: TGTGCCATCAGTGCCCACGGGACAGCGAACACCGGGGAGCTGTTTTTT; CDR3aa: CAISAHGTANTGELFF
abundance: .; j_gene: TRBJ2-7; v_gene: TRBV20-1; d_gene: .; CDR3nt: TGCAGTGCTAGTGGACTCCTGAAACAATCCTACGAGCAGTACTTC; CDR3aa: CSASGLLKQSYEQYF
abundance: .; j_gene: TRBJ2-7; v_gene: TRBV13; d_gene: .; CDR3nt: TGTGCCAGCAGCCCCCCCAGGGGGGTCTCCTACGAGCAGTACTTC; CDR3aa: CASSPPRGVSYEQYF
abundance: .; j_gene: TRBJ1-2; v_gene: TRBV30; d_gene: .; CDR3nt: TGTGCCTGGAGTGTACCAGTCGGGGGCTACACCTTC; CDR3aa: CAWSVPVGGYTF
abundance: .; j_gene: TRBJ2-1; v_gene: TRBV9; d_gene: .; CDR3nt: TGTGCCAGCAGCGTAGATACAGGGAGTTCCTACAATGAGCAGTTCTTC; CDR3aa: CASSVDTGSSYNEQFF
abundance: .; j_gene: TRBJ1-1; v_gene: TRBV28; d_gene: .; CDR3nt: TGTGCCACGGGGGGATATACAGGGCGCACTGAAGCTTTCTTT; CDR3aa: CATGGYTGRTEAFF
abundance: once; j_gene: TRBJ2-7; v_gene: TRBV3-1/TRBV3-2; d_gene: TRBD2; CDR3nt: TGTGCCAGCAGCCAAGTAGCGGGAGGTCGCGAGCAGTACTTC; CDR3aa: CASSQVAGGREQYF
abundance: .; j_gene: TRBJ1-5; v_gene: TRBV30; d_gene: .; CDR3nt: TGTGCCTGGAGCCTGTGGGGAGGGAGGGATCGGCCCCAGCATTTT; CDR3aa: CAWSLWGGRDRPQHF
abundance: .; j_gene: TRBJ2-2; v_gene: TRBV28; d_gene: TRBD2; CDR3nt: TGTGCCAGCAGTGCCCCCGTCAGCGGGAGGGCTAAGGCCGGGGAGCTGTTTTTT; CDR3aa: CASSAPVSGRAKAGELFF
abundance: .; j_gene: TRBJ2-3; v_gene: TRBV18; d_gene: TRBD2; CDR3nt: TGTGCCGGGACTAGCGGGGGCACAGATACGCAGTATTTT; CDR3aa: CAGTSGGTDTQYF
abundance: .; j_gene: TRBJ1-1; v_gene: TRBV12-3/TRBV12-4; d_gene: TRBD1; CDR3nt: TGTGCCAGCAGTCGACAGGGGAACACTGAAGCTTTCTTT; CDR3aa: CASSRQGNTEAFF
abundance: few; j_gene: TRBJ2-7; v_gene: TRBV3-1/TRBV3-2; d_gene: TRBD2; CDR3nt: TGTGCCACCAGACTAGCCCTTACAAGCTACGAGCAGTACTTC; CDR3aa: CATRLALTSYEQYF
abundance: .; j_gene: TRBJ2-7; v_gene: TRBV19; d_gene: .; CDR3nt: TGTGCCAGTAGTATAGTCCCAGGGTCCGAGCAGTACTTC; CDR3aa: CASSIVPGSEQYF
abundance: .; j_gene: TRBJ2-1; v_gene: TRBV25-1; d_gene: TRBD2; CDR3nt: TGTGCCAGCAGCCCCGGGACTACAAACAATGAGCAGTTCTTC; CDR3aa: CASSPGTTNNEQFF
abundance: .; j_gene: TRBJ2-3; v_gene: TRBV5-4; d_gene: TRBD2; CDR3nt: TGTGCCAGCAGCATATCTAGCGGGGACACAGATACGCAGTATTTT; CDR3aa: CASSISSGDTDTQYF
abundance: .; j_gene: TRBJ2-2; v_gene: TRBV7-2; d_gene: TRBD1; CDR3nt: TGTGCCAGCAGCTTGGGACAGGGGGACACCGGGGAGCTGTTTTTT; CDR3aa: CASSLGQGDTGELFF
abundance: once; j_gene: TRBJ2-1; v_gene: TRBV18; d_gene: .; CDR3nt: TGTGCCAGCTCACCCCAAGGGAACACCAGGGATGAGCAGTTCTTC; CDR3aa: CASSPQGNTRDEQFF
abundance: .; j_gene: TRBJ2-7; v_gene: TRBV7-8; d_gene: .; CDR3nt: TGTGCCAGCAGCTTAACTACCCCGGGGAGTACATCCTACGAGCAGTACTTC; CDR3aa: CASSLTTPGSTSYEQYF
abundance: .; j_gene: TRBJ2-2; v_gene: TRBV2; d_gene: TRBD2; CDR3nt: TGTGCCAGCAGTGAACGGGGGGCCGGGGAGCTGTTTTTT; CDR3aa: CASSERGAGELFF
abundance: few; j_gene: TRBJ1-1; v_gene: TRBV11-2; d_gene: .; CDR3nt: TGTGCCAGCAGCTTAGTGCAGGGCTCTGAAGCTTTCTTT; CDR3aa: CASSLVQGSEAFF
abundance: .; j_gene: TRBJ1-6; v_gene: TRBV27; d_gene: TRBD1; CDR3nt: TGTGCCAGCAGTTTTGACAGGGGTTCACCCCTCCACTTT; CDR3aa: CASSFDRGSPLHF
abundance: .; j_gene: TRBJ2-2; v_gene: TRBV28; d_gene: .; CDR3nt: TGTGCCAGCAGTCACGGACTGGGGAGATCTAACACCGGGGAGCTGTTTTTT; CDR3aa: CASSHGLGRSNTGELFF
abundance: .; j_gene: TRBJ2-2; v_gene: TRBV5-1; d_gene: .; CDR3nt: TGCGCCAGCAGCTTACAGGGCCGCACCGGGGAGCTGTTTTTT; CDR3aa: CASSLQGRTGELFF
abundance: .; j_gene: TRBJ1-5; v_gene: TRBV6-2/TRBV6-3; d_gene: TRBD1; CDR3nt: TGTGCCAGCAGTACGGACAGGGGGGGCCAGCCCCAGCATTTT; CDR3aa: CASSTDRGGQPQHF
abundance: .; j_gene: TRBJ1-2; v_gene: TRBV7-2; d_gene: TRBD1; CDR3nt: TGTGCCAGCAGCTTAGGGGGACAGGGGGTAGCAGGCTACACCTTC; CDR3aa: CASSLGGQGVAGYTF
abundance: .; j_gene: TRBJ2-1; v_gene: TRBV5-1; d_gene: TRBD2; CDR3nt: TGCGCCAGCAGCTTCGCTAGCGGGAGGGCCTACAATGAGCAGTTCTTC; CDR3aa: CASSFASGRAYNEQFF
abundance: .; j_gene: TRBJ1-2; v_gene: TRBV3-1/TRBV3-2; d_gene: TRBD1; CDR3nt: TGTGCCAGCAGACCCGACAGGGGTTATGGCTACACCTTC; CDR3aa: CASRPDRGYGYTF
abundance: .; j_gene: TRBJ2-1; v_gene: TRBV7-2; d_gene: TRBD2; CDR3nt: TGTGCCAGCAGCTTAGGCGGGAGTTCCGAAGAGTTCTTC; CDR3aa: CASSLGGSSEEFF
abundance: .; j_gene: TRBJ1-3; v_gene: TRBV18; d_gene: .; CDR3nt: TGTGCCAGCTCACCAACTTCGGACACATCTGGAAACACCATATATTTT; CDR3aa: CASSPTSDTSGNTIYF
abundance: .; j_gene: TRBJ1-2; v_gene: TRBV2; d_gene: .; CDR3nt: TGTGCCAGCCGGGCGGGGCTTGTGGGCTACACCTTC; CDR3aa: CASRAGLVGYTF
abundance: few; j_gene: TRBJ2-5; v_gene: TRBV29-1; d_gene: .; CDR3nt: TGCAGCATACGGGGGGCTGTTGAGACCCAGTACTTC; CDR3aa: CSIRGAVETQYF
abundance: .; j_gene: TRBJ2-5; v_gene: TRBV7-9; d_gene: TRBD1; CDR3nt: TGTGCCAGCAGTAGTGGCCCGGGACAGGGGCGGGAGACCCAGTACTTC; CDR3aa: CASSSGPGQGRETQYF
abundance: .; j_gene: TRBJ1-2; v_gene: TRBV11-3; d_gene: .; CDR3nt: TGTGCCAGGTCGACCAGCGCTAACTATGGCTACACCTTC; CDR3aa: CARSTSANYGYTF